The 6 T cell receptor beta chains in this list originate from one sample, sequenced in a study of Tregs in tolerant kidney transplant recipients. Produced via immunoSEQ multiplex PCR; TCRdb's table is partial and in-frame only. The table lists around 120,000 clones, roughly nine tenths of them singletons. The source material was CD4+ T cells from blood. These receptors all stem from a human donor in good health.

This rearrangement joins TRBV6-5 to TRBJ1-1, with D possibly being TRBD1 (5 bases). Trimming removed 11 bases from V and 1 base from J, with 20 bases in between. Per the germline V gene, CDR1 is MNHEY and CDR2 is SVGAGI. The CDR3 loop spans 15 amino acids. The CDR3 here is CAAKRGRAGNTEAFF. CDR3 DNA: TGTGCCGCTAAAAGGGGCAGAGCAGGGAACACTGAAGCTTTCTTT.

CDR3 protein: CAWSGSSYNEQFF. The CDR3 nucleotides are TGTGCCTGGAGCGGGAGCTCCTACAATGAGCAGTTCTTC. The chain recombines TRBV30 with TRBJ2-1; tentative D call: TRBD2 (6 bases). The V gene lost 3 bases and the J gene lost 0 bases, with 6 bases spanning the gap. Germline values: CDR1 GTSNPN, CDR2 SVGIG (reference sequence). The CDR3 totals 13 residues.

This clone showed up just once. The genes are TRBV19 and TRBJ1-2; 7 bases line up with TRBD1. Germline CDR1 and CDR2: LNHDA and SQIVND (reference sequence). The ends lost 8 bases at V and 2 bases at J; junction bases unmatched: 5. This CDR3 is built from 13 residues. The CDR3 sequence is CASLKTGNYGYTF. CDR3 sequence (DNA): TGTGCCAGTCTGAAGACAGGGAACTATGGCTACACCTTC. Full variable domain (outside the CDR3, taken from reference TRBV19 and TRBJ1-2): DGGITQSPKYLFRKEGQNVTLSCEQNLNHDAMYWYRQDPGQGLRLIYYSQIVNDFQKGDIAEGYSVSREKKESFPLTVTSAQKNPTAFYLCASLKTGNYGYTFGSGTRLTVV.

The chain employs TRBV6-5 and TRBJ1-5; TRBD1 matches at 9 bases. J was trimmed by 2 bases and V by 6 bases; bases with no gene match: 5. CDR1 is MNHEY, CDR2 SVGAGI, per germline. This CDR3 contains 15 residues. The CDR3 coding sequence is TGTGCCAGCAGCGGGACAGGGATAGGCAATCAGCCCCAGCATTTT. Translating gives CASSGTGIGNQPQHF.

The chain combines TRBV6-5 with TRBJ2-5, with TRBD2 matching over 7 bases. CDR3 length equals 14 residues. V gave up 6 bases and J gave up 5 bases; unmatched junction bases: 9. Per germline, CDR1 MNHEY and CDR2 SVGAGI. CDR3 residues: CASSQQRGDETQYF. The CDR3 nucleotides are TGTGCCAGCAGCCAACAACGGGGGGACGAGACCCAGTACTTC.

CDR3 coding DNA: TGTGCCAGCAGTTACTACGGCGCTTCCCCCAATTCACCCCTCCACTTT. Its protein product is CASSYYGASPNSPLHF. This chain connects TRBV6-5 to TRBJ1-6; no reliable D call. Trimming took 1 base from V and 7 from J, leaving 14 bases between them. The CDR3 extends over 16 amino acids. From germline, CDR1 is MNHEY and CDR2 SVGAGI.